This TCR beta chain came from a study of cytomegalovirus exposure and HLA in healthy donors. Primers included in the PCR were 60 Vbeta and 13 Jbeta primers. The repertoire was sequenced with immunoSEQ multiplex PCR; TCRdb's copy has only in-frame clones and lacks some. The repertoire holds 120,000 to 150,000 clones, with roughly three quarters as singletons. V dropped 0 bases and J dropped 2; count of bases not matched to a gene: 8. The CDR3 totals 18 residues. Germline CDR1 reads SGHRS; CDR2 reads YFSETQ. The receptor was isolated from a woman between 45 and 60 years old in good health and CMV-seronegative. The rearrangement links TRBV5-1 to TRBJ2-5, with 12 bases matching TRBD2. The sequenced material came from PBMCs. The CDR3 is CASSLGRLAGDRQETQYF. The CDR3, as DNA: TGCGCCAGCAGCTTGGGCCGACTAGCGGGGGACCGTCAAGAGACCCAGTACTTC.